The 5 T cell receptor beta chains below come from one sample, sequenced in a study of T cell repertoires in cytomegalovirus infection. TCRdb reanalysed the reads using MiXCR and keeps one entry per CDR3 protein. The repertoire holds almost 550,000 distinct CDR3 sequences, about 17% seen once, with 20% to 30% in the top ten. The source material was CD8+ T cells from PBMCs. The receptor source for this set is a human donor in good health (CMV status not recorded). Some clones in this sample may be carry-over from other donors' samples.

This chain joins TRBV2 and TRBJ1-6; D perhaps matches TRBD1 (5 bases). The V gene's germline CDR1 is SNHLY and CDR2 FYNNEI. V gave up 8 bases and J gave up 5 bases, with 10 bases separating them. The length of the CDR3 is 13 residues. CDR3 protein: CASDQGHNSPLHF. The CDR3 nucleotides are TGTGCCAGCGACCAGGGTCATAATTCACCCCTCCACTTT.

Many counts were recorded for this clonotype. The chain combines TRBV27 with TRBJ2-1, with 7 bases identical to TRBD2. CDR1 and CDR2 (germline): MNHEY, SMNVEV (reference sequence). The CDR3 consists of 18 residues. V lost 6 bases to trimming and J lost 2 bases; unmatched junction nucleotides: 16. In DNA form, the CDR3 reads TGTGCCAGCAGCCCAGGAAGAGGCACTAGCGTTACCTACAATGAGCAGTTCTTC. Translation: CASSPGRGTSVTYNEQFF.

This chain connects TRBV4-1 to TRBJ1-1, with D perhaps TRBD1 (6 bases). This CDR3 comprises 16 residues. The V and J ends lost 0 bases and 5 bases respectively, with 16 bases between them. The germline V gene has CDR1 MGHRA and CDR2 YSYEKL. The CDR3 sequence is CASSQERMRGGTEAFF. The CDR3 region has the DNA TGCGCCAGCAGCCAAGAAAGAATGAGGGGGGGGACTGAAGCTTTCTTT.

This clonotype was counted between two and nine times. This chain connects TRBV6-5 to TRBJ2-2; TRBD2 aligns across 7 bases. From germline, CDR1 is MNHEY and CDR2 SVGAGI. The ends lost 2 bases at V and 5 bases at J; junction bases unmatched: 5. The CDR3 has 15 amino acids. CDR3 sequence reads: CASSYLGLHTGELFF. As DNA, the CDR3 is TGTGCCAGCAGTTACCTGGGACTACATACCGGGGAGCTGTTTTTT.

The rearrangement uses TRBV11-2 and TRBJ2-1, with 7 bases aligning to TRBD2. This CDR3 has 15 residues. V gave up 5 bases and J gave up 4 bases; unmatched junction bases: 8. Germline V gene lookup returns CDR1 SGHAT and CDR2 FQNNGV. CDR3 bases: TGTGCCAGCAGCCCGGGGCCTAGCGGATACAATGAGCAGTTCTTC. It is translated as CASSPGPSGYNEQFF.